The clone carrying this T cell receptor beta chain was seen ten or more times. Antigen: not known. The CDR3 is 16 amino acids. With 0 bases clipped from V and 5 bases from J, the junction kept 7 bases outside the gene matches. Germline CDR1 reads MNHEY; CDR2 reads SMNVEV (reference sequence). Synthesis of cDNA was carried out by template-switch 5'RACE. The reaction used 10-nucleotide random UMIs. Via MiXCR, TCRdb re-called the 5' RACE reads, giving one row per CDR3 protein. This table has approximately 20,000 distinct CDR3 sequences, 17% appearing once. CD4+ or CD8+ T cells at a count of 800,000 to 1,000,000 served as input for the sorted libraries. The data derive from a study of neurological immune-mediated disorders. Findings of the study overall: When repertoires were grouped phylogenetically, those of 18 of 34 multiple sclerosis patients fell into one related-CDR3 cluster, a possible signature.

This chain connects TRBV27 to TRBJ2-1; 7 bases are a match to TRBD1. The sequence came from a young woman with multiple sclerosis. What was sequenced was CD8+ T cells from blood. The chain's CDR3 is CASSLSAGGLHNEQFF. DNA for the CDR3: TGTGCCAGCAGTTTATCGGCAGGGGGTTTGCACAATGAGCAGTTCTTC.